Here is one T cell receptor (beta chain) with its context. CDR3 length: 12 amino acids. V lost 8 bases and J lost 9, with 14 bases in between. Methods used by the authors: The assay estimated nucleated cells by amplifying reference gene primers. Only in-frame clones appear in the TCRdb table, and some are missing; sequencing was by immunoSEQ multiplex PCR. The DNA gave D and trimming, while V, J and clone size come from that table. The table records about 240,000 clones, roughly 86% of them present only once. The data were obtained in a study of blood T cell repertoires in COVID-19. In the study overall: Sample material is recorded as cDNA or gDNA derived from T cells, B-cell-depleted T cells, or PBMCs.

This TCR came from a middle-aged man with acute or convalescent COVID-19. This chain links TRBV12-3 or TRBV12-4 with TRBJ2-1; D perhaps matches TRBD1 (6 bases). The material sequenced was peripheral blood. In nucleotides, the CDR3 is TGTGCCAGCCTATTTCAGGGGTCTGAGCAGTTCTTC. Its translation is CASLFQGSEQFF.